The next 15 T cell receptor beta chains were all read from a single sample in a study of blood T cell repertoires in COVID-19. Only in-frame clones appear in the TCRdb table, and some are missing; sequencing was by immunoSEQ multiplex PCR. The table has around 180,000 clones, under 90% seen once. The source material was peripheral blood. The source of these receptors is a human donor in a cohort sampled during active COVID-19.

The chain uses TRBV19 and TRBJ1-4; weak D call: TRBD1 (5 bases). V was trimmed by 6 bases and J by 5 bases, leaving 28 bases between them. The CDR3 is made up of 19 amino acids. Germline V CDR1 and CDR2: LNHDA, SQIVND (reference sequence). The CDR3 DNA is TGTGCCAGTAGCCCGCAACGGAAAGGGGTGGCTCAGACCAATGAAAAACTGTTTTTT. It specifies CASSPQRKGVAQTNEKLFF.

This clone turned up a few times. V is TRBV4-1 and J is TRBJ1-3; no clear D gene. This CDR3 has 16 residues. The germline V gene encodes CDR1 MGHRA and CDR2 YSYEKL. Trimming cost V 1 base and J 3 bases, with 13 bases left between them. CDR3 sequence reads: CASSQAGSRFGNTIYF. The DNA of the CDR3 is TGCGCCAGCAGCCAAGCGGGGTCGCGGTTTGGAAACACCATATATTTT.

V gene TRBV3-1 (or the pseudogene TRBV3-2) combines with J gene TRBJ2-1, with D uncertain. The germline V and J ends were trimmed by 4 bases and 10 bases, with 17 bases remaining between them. Germline CDR1 LGHDT, CDR2 YNNKEL (reference sequence). This CDR3 region has 14 residues. The CDR3 bases are TGTGCCAGCAGCCTCCTCGAGCCGGCCAGGGAGCAGTTCTTC. Amino acid sequence: CASSLLEPAREQFF.

This chain connects TRBV30 to TRBJ2-4; 13 bases fit TRBD2. In germline, CDR1 is GTSNPN, CDR2 SVGIG (reference sequence). The CDR3 loop spans 12 amino acids. After removal of 3 bases from V and 14 bases from J, the junction contained 4 bases not matched to a gene. CDR3: CAWSGTSGNEYF. Written as DNA, the CDR3 is TGTGCCTGGAGCGGGACTAGCGGGAACGAGTACTTC.

The sample holds a few counts of this clone. The chain links TRBV11-2 to TRBJ1-6; D unclear. The CDR3 is made up of 12 amino acids. Looked up from germline, CDR1 is SGHAT and CDR2 is FQNNGV. The V and J ends lost 8 bases and 9 bases respectively, with 11 bases between them. CDR3 DNA sequence: TGTGCCAGCTCCTTAGGCAGTTCACCCCTCCACTTT. Its translation: CASSLGSSPLHF. Together with reference TRBV11-2 and TRBJ1-6, the CDR3 gives the full variable domain: EAGVAQSPRYKIIEKRQSVAFWCNPISGHATLYWYQQILGQGPKLLIQFQNNGVVDDSQLPKDRFSAERLKGVDSTLKIQPAKLEDSAVYLCASSLGSSPLHFGNGTRLTVT.

The chain employs TRBV18 and TRBJ1-2; 7 nucleotides match TRBD1. Looked up from germline, CDR1 is KGHSH and CDR2 is LQKENI. Unmatched junction bases numbered 8, after V lost 2 bases and J lost 2 bases. The CDR3 is 16 residues long. The CDR3 here is CASSPIRQQGNYGYTF. Written as DNA, the CDR3 is TGTGCCAGCTCACCAATTAGGCAACAGGGGAACTATGGCTACACCTTC.

The DNA of the CDR3 is TGTGCCAGCAGCCGGGGGGGATGGACTGAAGCTTTCTTT. Its translation is CASSRGGWTEAFF. This chain joins TRBV11-1 and TRBJ1-1; D perhaps matches TRBD1 (5 bases). The CDR3 sequence is 13 residues long. Looked up from germline, CDR1 is SGHAT and CDR2 is FQDESV (reference sequence). Trimming cost V 5 bases and J 5 bases, with 12 bases left between them.

The chain carries TRBV5-4 and TRBJ1-2, with TRBD1 matching 9 bases. CDR3 size: 17 residues. V lost 0 bases, J lost 2 bases, and 8 bases stayed unmatched. Germline values: CDR1 SGHNT, CDR2 YYREEE (reference sequence). The CDR3 is CASSLGGRGQGNYGYTF. The CDR3, as DNA: TGTGCCAGCAGCTTGGGCGGGCGGGGACAGGGAAACTATGGCTACACCTTC.

The chain is built from TRBV7-9 and TRBJ2-7, with D unclear. CDR1 SEHNR and CDR2 FQNEAQ come from the germline V gene (reference sequence). The CDR3 is made up of 12 amino acids. V lost 5 bases, J lost 0 bases, and 5 bases lay in between. The CDR3 nucleotides read TGTGCCAGCAGCACAAACTCCTACGAGCAGTACTTC. Translation gives CASSTNSYEQYF.

The chain has TRBV12-3 or TRBV12-4 and TRBJ1-2; possible D gene TRBD1, 5 bases. The V end was cut by 1 base, the J end by 5 bases, with 8 bases between. The CDR3 spans 13 residues. The CDR3 DNA reads as TGTGCCAGCAGTTTAGGGACAATTTATGGCTACACCTTC. Translation: CASSLGTIYGYTF.

The rearrangement links TRBV3-1 (or the pseudogene TRBV3-2) to TRBJ2-1; D might be TRBD2 (5 bases). This CDR3 region has 16 residues. V was trimmed by 0 bases and J by 3 bases, leaving 12 bases between them. CDR1 is LGHDT and CDR2 is YNNKEL in the germline V gene (reference sequence). CDR3 bases: TGTGCCAGCAGCCAAGATGGGAGCCTGAGCTACAATGAGCAGTTCTTC. This encodes CASSQDGSLSYNEQFF.

This chain connects TRBV20-1 to TRBJ2-3; D is unclear. The CDR3 is made up of 11 amino acids. Trimming removed 6 bases from V and 7 bases from J, with 11 bases in between. Germline V lookup: CDR1 DFQATT, CDR2 SNEGSKA (reference sequence). CDR3 sequence reads: CSAPYLNTQYF. As DNA, the CDR3 is TGCAGTGCGCCCTACTTGAATACGCAGTATTTT.

The V gene is TRBV5-1, the J gene TRBJ2-5, with 7 bases aligning to TRBD1. V lost 4 bases to trimming and J lost 5 bases; unmatched junction nucleotides: 11. Germline assignment: CDR1 SGHRS and CDR2 YFSETQ. The CDR3 spans 15 residues. The chain's CDR3 is CASSLGTEKWETQYF. CDR3 nucleotide sequence: TGCGCCAGCAGCCTAGGGACAGAAAAATGGGAGACCCAGTACTTC.

V is TRBV10-1 and J is TRBJ2-7, with TRBD2 matching over 14 bases. The length of the CDR3 is 15 residues. Germline-derived CDR1 and CDR2 are WNHNN and SYGVQD (reference sequence). Trimming cost V 2 bases and J 6 bases; bases outside gene matches: 3. The CDR3 DNA sequence: TGCGCCAGCAGTGAGGGACTAGCGGGGGGCTTCGAGCAGTACTTC. It translates to CASSEGLAGGFEQYF.

The CDR3 DNA reads as TGTGCCAGCAGAACAACAGGGAAATTGGGCTACGAGCAGTACTTC. As protein: CASRTTGKLGYEQYF. The chain employs TRBV11-2 and TRBJ2-7, with D possibly being TRBD1 (6 bases). Trimming removed 6 bases at V and 3 bases at J, with 18 bases between. CDR1 is SGHAT, CDR2 FQNNGV, per germline. The CDR3 loop spans 15 amino acids.